The present TCR beta chain was sequenced within a study of T cell repertoires in cytomegalovirus infection. As to this clonotype: Its antigen is unidentified.

Germline CDR1 is SEHNR and CDR2 is FQNEAQ (reference sequence). V lost 0 bases, J lost 2 bases, and 4 bases stayed unmatched. The CDR3 consists of 16 residues. TCRdb reprocessed the reads via MiXCR and lists one record per CDR3 protein. The table lists approximately 630,000 distinct CDR3 sequences, approximately 24% of them singletons. Study-wide points: HLA-C-restricted CMV-specific TCR beta clonotypes were dominant in the ex vivo response.

This sequence was found in a human donor in good health (CMV status not recorded). Some clones in this sample may be carry-over from other donors' samples. V gene TRBV7-9 combines with J gene TRBJ2-3, with 8 bases fitting TRBD2. The specimen sequenced was CD8+ T cells from PBMCs. For the CDR3, the DNA is TGTGCCAGCAGCTTAGCTAGCGGGGAATTCACAGATACGCAGTATTTT. Translating it yields CASSLASGEFTDTQYF.